Detailed here is one TCR beta chain. The specificity of this receptor is unknown. No clone much larger than this one lies a single base away; base qualities are absent. The data were obtained in a study of regulatory T cells in long-lasting Graves disease (dated by TCRdb to the early 2020s). Regarding the study in general: Persistent Graves' disease was defined as antithyroid drug treatment for over 5 years with persistently positive TSH receptor autoantibodies. Patients with persistent Graves' disease were compared with patients with newly diagnosed Graves' disease using TCR sequencing and RNA sequencing of peripheral blood. The study was registered as a clinical trial and conducted in China. A total of around 35 samples underwent TCR sequencing, from roughly 13 patients with persistent Graves' disease and about 20 patients with newly diagnosed Graves' disease. Antithyroid drugs had been taken for ten to twelve years on average by persistent Graves' disease patients in the clinical cohort.

The meaning of the sample's time point label: persistent/refractory GD, antithyroid drugs over 5 years with positive TRAb. RNA was extracted from PBMCs in TRIzol for both TCR sequencing and RNA sequencing. Graves' disease was diagnosed according to American Thyroid Association guidelines. Recruitment of patients was carried out at an endocrinology department in Xi'an, China. Each patient gave around 9.2 milliliters of peripheral blood, collected in an EDTA anticoagulant tube. Ficoll Paque Plus density gradient separation was used to isolate PBMCs, and no further T cell sorting was performed. An Agilent 2100 Bioanalyzer and agarose gel were used to check RNA quality, and a NanoDrop 2000 was used to measure RNA concentration. V loses 5 bases, J loses 3 bases, and the germline ends lie 8 bases apart. The CDR3, cysteine through phenylalanine, is 12 amino acids long. The CDR3 DNA has 36 bases and is translated from base 1. Per the germline V gene (reference sequence), DFQATT is the CDR1 and SNEGSKA is the CDR2.

Study-wide conclusions, independent of this receptor: Sequencing and analysis were limited to the TCR beta chain. Persistent patients shared more public clonotypes among themselves (around 2,700) than newly diagnosed patients did (more than 850). Lower TCR Shannon entropy and fewer highly expanded clones were observed in persistent Graves' disease patients than in newly diagnosed patients, which suggested clonal expansion. TRBV28, TRBJ1-2 and TRBJ2-5 were preferentially used in persistent disease, while TRBV20-1 and TRBJ2-1 were favored in newly diagnosed disease. The authors noted that the small sample size was a limitation that may lower accuracy. Only peripheral blood was studied, because thyroid tissue, the primary lesion, was inaccessible.

The library was produced with multiplex PCR. Sequenced on an Illumina HiSeq 4000. TCR beta libraries were built with iRepertoire HTBI primers and Arm-PCR amplification of CDR3 regions. Gel purification was performed on PCR products prior to sequencing. Per the authors' processing: Gene usage analysis of CDR3 amino acid clonotypes relied on the 55 to 80 TRBV and about 15 TRBJ segments identified across samples. COPE and FqMerger were used to merge filtered high-quality paired reads into contigs. BLAST was used to align contigs to IMGT TRBV, TRBD and TRBJ reference genes, and CDR3 was defined according to IMGT. Any clonotype with a frequency above 0.1% was classified as a highly expanded clone. Shannon entropy was used to measure repertoire diversity, and the Gini coefficient was used to measure V-J evenness. Clonotypes shared by more than one individual were considered public. TCRdb reanalyzed the raw reads on its own, using fastp at Q25 for trimming and MiXCR for clone calling, and kept in-frame beta chains. All rows with the same CDR3 protein become a single entry with the most common DNA and genes. TCRdb assigned the V and J calls; the authors' analysis was not used. The sample data list around 450,000 distinct CDR3 sequences, and 20% to 25% of these were observed just once. The ten largest clones represent about 7% of the sample.

This specimen was peripheral blood mononuclear cells (PBMCs), taken when the disease was refractory, from a patient treated with antithyroid drugs. The receptor chain draws on TRBV20-1 and TRBJ1-5, with the D segment identity uncertain. The source is a female donor with Graves disease. The DNA is TGCAGTGCTGGACGGACCAATCAGCCCCAGCATTTT. This gives the protein CSAGRTNQPQHF.